The rows below give T cell receptor beta chains drawn from one sample of a study of vaccination effects on CD4 cells after COVID-19. No antigen has been assigned to these receptors. Repertoires were generated with immunoSEQ multiplex PCR, while TCRdb's copy carries only in-frame clones and drops some. The table shows more than 30,000 clones, with about 70% occurring only once. Sequencing was performed on CD4+ T cells from PBMCs cultured without peptide, taken before COVID-19 vaccination. These receptors were taken from a human donor who received a COVID-19 vaccine. CDR3s leave out the opening cysteine and the closing phenylalanine or tryptophan. The order of the fields is V gene, CDR3 length, J gene, CDR3 protein.

v_gene: TRBV28; len: 11; j_gene: TRBJ1-5; CDR3aa: ASSTRPNQPQH
v_gene: TRBV6-5; len: 11; j_gene: TRBJ2-2; CDR3aa: ASSLGRPGELF
v_gene: TRBV6-5; len: 9; j_gene: TRBJ1-1; CDR3aa: ASRRGTEAF
v_gene: TRBV5-6; len: 13; j_gene: TRBJ2-3; CDR3aa: ASSWGGVRTDTQY
v_gene: TRBV3-1/TRBV3-2; len: 11; j_gene: TRBJ1-1; CDR3aa: ASSDRLNTEAF
v_gene: TRBV18; len: 16; j_gene: TRBJ1-1; CDR3aa: ASSPYWDFRRVNTEAF
v_gene: TRBV12-3/TRBV12-4; len: 9; j_gene: TRBJ1-1; CDR3aa: ASSARTEAF
v_gene: TRBV7-9; len: 10; j_gene: TRBJ2-7; CDR3aa: ASSSQGYEQY
v_gene: TRBV6-2/TRBV6-3; len: 11; j_gene: TRBJ1-1; CDR3aa: ASSYDENTEAF
v_gene: TRBV19; len: 13; j_gene: TRBJ2-1; CDR3aa: ASSMAAATYNEQF
v_gene: TRBV20-1; len: 15; j_gene: TRBJ1-5; CDR3aa: SASSSPGTGGNQPQH